A single sample gave rise to the 26 T cell receptor beta chains below, sequenced in a study of T cell responses to AZD1222 COVID-19 vaccine. Profiling relied on immunoSEQ multiplex PCR, and the TCRdb table lists in-frame clones only, not all of them. The table shows more than 80,000 clones, with 80% to 90% occurring only once. Here the sequenced sample was peripheral blood, taken 28 days after the second AZD1222 dose. All receptors derive from an adult who received the AZD1222 COVID-19 vaccine.

This clone was observed once. The chain combines TRBV18 with TRBJ1-2; D uncertain. CDR3 length equals 15 residues. Trimming took 0 bases from V and 8 from J, leaving 16 bases between them. Germline values: CDR1 KGHSH, CDR2 LQKENI. CDR3 DNA sequence: TGTGCCAGCTCACCACCGAGTCAGCCTTCTGGGGGCTACACCTTC. Encoded protein: CASSPPSQPSGGYTF. Full variable domain (outside the CDR3, taken from reference TRBV18 and TRBJ1-2): NAGVMQNPRHLVRRRGQEARLRCSPMKGHSHVYWYRQLPEEGLKFMVYLQKENIIDESGMPKERFSAEFPKEGPSILRIQQVVRGDSAAYFCASSPPSQPSGGYTFGSGTRLTVV.

V and J are TRBV11-2 and TRBJ1-3; 7 nucleotides match TRBD1. The CDR3 has 17 residues. Germline V gives CDR1 SGHAT, CDR2 FQNNGV. J gave up 4 bases and V 0 bases, and 9 bases lay outside the gene matches. Written as DNA, the CDR3 is TGTGCCAGCAGCTTAGATTCTAGGGGGCGGATCGGAAACACCATATATTTT. Its protein product is CASSLDSRGRIGNTIYF.

The chain uses TRBV15 and TRBJ1-1; D unresolved. Germline CDR1 is LNHNV and CDR2 is YYDKDF (reference sequence). This CDR3 is built from 13 residues. Trimming stripped 2 bases from V and 1 base from J, with 5 bases between. The CDR3 sequence is CATSRTSNTEAFF. CDR3 nucleotide sequence: TGTGCCACCAGCAGAACCTCGAACACTGAAGCTTTCTTT.

This clone appeared once. The CDR3 reads CASSQQGTGNTIYF. DNA of the CDR3: TGTGCCAGCAGCCAACAGGGGACGGGAAACACCATATATTTT. The V call is TRBV3-1 (or the pseudogene TRBV3-2), the J call TRBJ1-3; D may be TRBD1 (6 bases). The CDR3 contains 14 residues. CDR1 and CDR2 (germline): LGHDT, YNNKEL (reference sequence). Trimming left V 2 bases short and J 4 bases short, with 9 bases between.

This clone was seen only once. This CDR3 reads CASSLVQPETDTQYF. Written as DNA, the CDR3 is TGCGCCAGCAGCTTGGTTCAGCCCGAGACAGATACGCAGTATTTT. The genes are TRBV5-1 and TRBJ2-3; D is ambiguous. Trimming pared 0 bases from V and 3 bases from J, leaving 11 bases between. The CDR3 contains 15 residues. CDR1 is SGHRS, CDR2 YFSETQ, per germline.

This clone is labeled medium-sized. V gene TRBV30 combines with J gene TRBJ1-6; D perhaps matches TRBD1 (5 bases). Germline values: CDR1 GTSNPN, CDR2 SVGIG (reference sequence). V was shortened by 1 base and J by 8 bases, with 15 bases between the two germline ends. The CDR3 length is 15 residues. The DNA of the CDR3 is TGTGCCTGGAGTGGCCTGGCAGGGCCGGATTCACCCCTCCACTTT. This sequence encodes CAWSGLAGPDSPLHF.

The chain employs TRBV11-2 and TRBJ2-7; D gene ambiguous. Trimming left V 2 bases short and J 5 bases short, with 10 bases between. The CDR3 spans 13 residues. The V gene's germline CDR1 is SGHAT and CDR2 FQNNGV. CDR3 nucleotide sequence: TGTGCCAGCAGCTTAAGGGCCGGGCACGAGCAGTACTTC. Amino acids: CASSLRAGHEQYF.

The chain is built from TRBV10-1 and TRBJ2-2; possibly TRBD2 for D (6 bases). CDR1 is WNHNN and CDR2 is SYGVQD in the germline V gene (reference sequence). Trimming took off 0 bases at V and 4 bases at J, with 9 bases between the two ends. This CDR3 spans 15 amino acids. CDR3 coding DNA: TGCGCCAGCAGTGAGTCCGGGACTTCCACCGGGGAGCTGTTTTTT. Its protein is CASSESGTSTGELFF.

At least ten counts were recorded for this clone. The chain combines TRBV28 with TRBJ2-1, with D possibly matching TRBD2 (5 bases). The CDR3 sequence is 14 residues long. V lost 4 bases and J lost 5, with 12 bases in between. The V gene's germline CDR1 is MDHEN and CDR2 SYDVKM. CDR3 sequence reads: CASSYWRSHNEQFF. CDR3 nucleotide sequence: TGTGCCAGCAGTTACTGGAGGTCCCACAATGAGCAGTTCTTC.

The rearrangement joins TRBV15 to TRBJ1-5; D remains ambiguous. This CDR3 contains 15 residues. V gave up 2 bases and J gave up 0 bases, with 8 bases separating them. Looked up from germline, CDR1 is LNHNV and CDR2 is YYDKDF (reference sequence). The CDR3 loop is CATSRQTDSNQPQHF. Written as DNA, the CDR3 is TGTGCCACCAGCAGACAAACAGATAGCAATCAGCCCCAGCATTTT.

J is TRBJ2-3 and V is TRBV7-9, with 10 nucleotides matching TRBD2. Germline V gene lookup returns CDR1 SEHNR and CDR2 FQNEAQ (reference sequence). This CDR3 has 18 amino acids. J gave up 4 bases and V 0 bases, and 10 bases lay outside the gene matches. The CDR3 DNA reads TGTGCCAGCAGCTTAGCTGGTCTAGCGGGAGCCCGCCCAGATACGCAGTATTTT. This translates into CASSLAGLAGARPDTQYF. The variable domain in full, with the rest retrieved from reference TRBV7-9 and TRBJ2-3, is DTGVSQNPRHKITKRGQNVTFRCDPISEHNRLYWYRQTLGQGPEFLTYFQNEAQLEKSRLLSDRFSAERPKGSFSTLEIQRTEQGDSAMYLCASSLAGLAGARPDTQYFGPGTRLTVL.

The chain recombines TRBV19 with TRBJ2-3; 10 nucleotides align to TRBD2. The junction had 6 bases not matched to a gene; V was cut back by 3 bases and J by 0 bases. Germline V lookup: CDR1 LNHDA, CDR2 SQIVND (reference sequence). The CDR3 contains 17 residues. The CDR3 sequence is CASSIGAGGPSTDTQYF. The CDR3 nucleotides read TGTGCCAGTAGTATTGGAGCGGGAGGGCCCAGCACAGATACGCAGTATTTT.

The chain couples TRBV12-1 to TRBJ2-1; no check of the table's D call, TRBD2, against the DNA was made. TRBV12-1 is noted as a pseudogene. The CDR3 length is 19 residues. The CDR3 bases are TGTGCCAGCAGCTTTGGGGCCCAACTAGCGGGGGGGCGGTACAATGAGCAGTTCTTC. It encodes CASSFGAQLAGGRYNEQFF.

The rearrangement uses TRBV7-9 and TRBJ2-1, with TRBD2 identical over 8 bases. The J segment lost 2 bases and the V segment lost 5 bases, leaving 8 bases of the junction unmatched. The CDR3 has 16 amino acids. Germline CDR1 SEHNR, CDR2 FQNEAQ (reference sequence). The CDR3 coding sequence is TGTGCCAGCAGCCTCCACGGGAGGGGAACCTACAATGAGCAGTTCTTC. As protein: CASSLHGRGTYNEQFF. Supplemented by reference TRBV7-9 and TRBJ2-1, the full variable domain reads DTGVSQNPRHKITKRGQNVTFRCDPISEHNRLYWYRQTLGQGPEFLTYFQNEAQLEKSRLLSDRFSAERPKGSFSTLEIQRTEQGDSAMYLCASSLHGRGTYNEQFFGPGTRLTVL.

The gene calls are TRBV2 and TRBJ2-5; 11 bases are a match to TRBD2. Germline CDR1 reads SNHLY; CDR2 reads FYNNEI. V shed 5 bases, J shed 5 bases, and the junction held 10 bases outside the gene matches. The CDR3 loop spans 16 amino acids. The CDR3 loop is CASSSSGGLVFETQYF. The CDR3 DNA reads as TGTGCCAGCAGTTCTAGCGGGGGGCTGGTGTTTGAGACCCAGTACTTC.

DNA for the CDR3: TGTGCCAGTAGTATGGAGGGCCGTGGCACCGGGGAGCTGTTTTTT. This codes for CASSMEGRGTGELFF. The rearrangement uses TRBV19 and TRBJ2-2, with D possibly TRBD2 on 6 matching bases. Trimming shortened V by 3 bases and J by 4 bases, and 12 bases separated the two germline ends. Germline lookup yields CDR1 LNHDA and CDR2 SQIVND (reference sequence). The CDR3 length is 15 residues.

The rearrangement uses TRBV7-2 and TRBJ2-3; unclear D gene. V lost 6 bases and J 9 bases, leaving 19 bases between the germline ends. Germline loops: CDR1 SGHTA, CDR2 FQGNSA. The length of the CDR3 is 14 residues. The CDR3 nucleotides read TGTGCCAGCAGTCCCGACCTCGGTTGGGCCACGCAGTATTTT. It yields the protein CASSPDLGWATQYF.

The V and J genes are TRBV7-8 and TRBJ1-2, with D possibly matching TRBD1 (5 bases). The CDR3 extends over 14 amino acids. CDR1 is SGHVS, CDR2 FQNEAQ, per germline. V lost 4 bases and J lost 3, with 12 bases in between. CDR3 sequence (DNA): TGTGCCAGCAGCTCCCAGACAGCCCACTATGGCTACACCTTC. Protein product: CASSSQTAHYGYTF.

The table lists this clone with a count of one. The chain couples TRBV28 to TRBJ1-6; the match to TRBD1 covers 7 bases. V lost 2 bases, J lost 9 bases, and 10 bases stayed unmatched. The CDR3 loop spans 16 amino acids. Germline V gene lookup returns CDR1 MDHEN and CDR2 SYDVKM. CDR3 in DNA: TGTGCCAGCAGTTTACACCACGGGACAGTGGGTTCACCCCTCCACTTT. Translated: CASSLHHGTVGSPLHF.

This clone was recorded a few times. The rearrangement links TRBV5-6 to TRBJ2-7; TRBD1 or TRBD2 may be the D gene (5 bases each). This CDR3 is built from 14 residues. V lost 1 base and J lost 3, with 11 bases in between. In germline, CDR1 is SGHDT, CDR2 YYEEEE. The CDR3 reads CASSLRQRGYEQYF. The CDR3 DNA reads TGTGCCAGCAGCTTGCGACAGAGGGGCTACGAGCAGTACTTC. Using reference TRBV5-6 and TRBJ2-7 for the parts outside the CDR3, the full variable domain is DAGVTQSPTHLIKTRGQQVTLRCSPKSGHDTVSWYQQALGQGPQFIFQYYEEEERQRGNFPDRFSGHQFPNYSSELNVNALLLGDSALYLCASSLRQRGYEQYFGPGTRLTVT.

The chain uses TRBV5-1 and TRBJ1-4; the D is unclear. The CDR3 length is 16 residues. Trimming took off 0 bases at V and 0 bases at J, with 9 bases between the two ends. Germline V gene lookup returns CDR1 SGHRS and CDR2 YFSETQ. The CDR3: CASSLVTTATNEKLFF. As DNA, the CDR3 is TGCGCCAGCAGCTTGGTAACAACCGCAACTAATGAAAAACTGTTTTTT.

V and J are TRBV19 and TRBJ2-2; D not resolved. Germline CDR1 is LNHDA and CDR2 is SQIVND (reference sequence). The CDR3 is 16 residues long. V was shortened by 0 bases and J by 0 bases, with 8 bases between the two germline ends. CDR3 nucleotide sequence: TGTGCCAGTAGTATAGACAGGACCTCGAACACCGGGGAGCTGTTTTTT. It translates to CASSIDRTSNTGELFF.

The chain carries TRBV2 and TRBJ1-1, with D possibly being TRBD1 (5 bases). CDR3 size: 12 residues. Trimming removed 4 bases from V and 10 bases from J, with 13 bases in between. CDR1 and CDR2 (germline): SNHLY, FYNNEI. In DNA form, the CDR3 reads TGTGCCAGCAGTGTCCGGGACTCTCCAGCTTTCTTT. It specifies CASSVRDSPAFF.

The chain employs TRBV7-6 and TRBJ2-5, with TRBD2 matching over 14 bases. Germline-derived CDR1 and CDR2 are SGHVS and FNYEAQ. CDR3 length equals 16 residues. The V and J ends lost 5 bases and 9 bases, in that order; junction bases with no gene match: 11. The CDR3 region is CASSPVGTSGRWAQYF. In DNA form, the CDR3 reads TGTGCCAGCAGCCCCGTAGGGACTAGCGGGAGATGGGCCCAGTACTTC.

The J gene is TRBJ2-2, the V gene TRBV18; 10 nucleotides agree with TRBD1. The J segment lost 4 bases and the V segment lost 5 bases, leaving 4 bases of the junction unmatched. The CDR3 sequence is 15 residues long. The germline V gene has CDR1 KGHSH and CDR2 LQKENI. The CDR3 here is CASSDRGRSTGELFF. In DNA, the CDR3 is TGTGCCAGCTCAGACAGGGGGCGCAGCACCGGGGAGCTGTTTTTT.

The V call is TRBV19, the J call TRBJ1-5; 8 bases line up with TRBD1. The germline V gene has CDR1 LNHDA and CDR2 SQIVND (reference sequence). Trimming took 9 bases from V and 3 from J; bases not matched to a gene: 13. The CDR3 loop spans 16 amino acids. DNA of the CDR3: TGTGCCAGCTCCGACAGGGGAATAACCCACAATCAGCCCCAGCATTTT. It specifies CASSDRGITHNQPQHF.